This record covers a single T cell receptor (beta chain). The data belong to a study of blood T cell repertoires in COVID-19. Study as a whole: The United States, Italy and Spain provided the acute and convalescent COVID-19 samples. PBMCs, B-cell-depleted T cells, or T cells provided the cDNA or gDNA that made up the material.

Original processing methods: Reference gene primer amplification in the assay estimated nucleated cell counts. Here immunoSEQ multiplex PCR was the method, and the copy in TCRdb shows in-frame clones only, minus some. V, J and clone size reflect that table, while D and trimming were determined from the DNA. The sample has nearly 80,000 clones, roughly 84% seen once; the top ten hold about 3.8%. Germline CDR1 reads KGHDR; CDR2 reads SFDVKD. The CDR3 contains 12 residues. V shed 6 bases and J 11 bases; nucleotides not matched to a gene: 6. The gene calls are TRBV24-1 and TRBJ1-1, with 9 bases identical to TRBD1. The sample taken for sequencing was peripheral blood. This clonotype originated in a man in his fifties or sixties with acute or convalescent COVID-19. The CDR3 coding sequence is TGTGCCACCAGTACTGACAGGGGGGGTGCTTTCTTT. The encoded protein is CATSTDRGGAFF.